This TCR beta chain was captured by sequencing in a study of blood T cell repertoires in COVID-19. Across the study: Samples taken during acute and convalescent COVID-19 were collected in the United States, Italy and Spain.

The V gene's germline CDR1 is SGHKS and CDR2 YYEKEE (reference sequence). V lost 4 bases and J lost 0; bases outside the gene matches: 4. The CDR3 is made up of 15 amino acids. Only in-frame clones appear in the TCRdb table, and some are missing; sequencing was by immunoSEQ multiplex PCR. The sample yields more than 85,000 clones, around nine tenths seen once. This clone has just one count. This chain joins TRBV5-5 and TRBJ1-1, with 9 bases fitting TRBD1. Sequenced input: peripheral blood. This clonotype was sampled from a man in his fifties with active COVID-19. The CDR3 region is CASSLQGALNTEAFF. The CDR3, as DNA: TGTGCCAGCAGCCTACAGGGGGCCCTGAACACTGAAGCTTTCTTT.